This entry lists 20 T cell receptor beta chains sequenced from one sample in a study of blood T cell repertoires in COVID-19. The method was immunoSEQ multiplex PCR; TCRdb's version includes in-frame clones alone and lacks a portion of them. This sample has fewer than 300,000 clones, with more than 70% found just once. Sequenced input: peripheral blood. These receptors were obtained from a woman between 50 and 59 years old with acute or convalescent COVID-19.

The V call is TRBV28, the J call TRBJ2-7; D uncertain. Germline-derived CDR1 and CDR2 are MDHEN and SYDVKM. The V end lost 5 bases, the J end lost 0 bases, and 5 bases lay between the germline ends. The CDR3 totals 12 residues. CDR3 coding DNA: TGTGCCAGCAGTGAGAGCTCCTACGAGCAGTACTTC. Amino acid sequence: CASSESSYEQYF.

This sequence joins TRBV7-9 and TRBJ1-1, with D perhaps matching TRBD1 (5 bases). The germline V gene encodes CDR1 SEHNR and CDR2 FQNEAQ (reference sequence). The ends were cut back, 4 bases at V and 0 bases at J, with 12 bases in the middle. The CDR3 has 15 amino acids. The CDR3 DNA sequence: TGTGCCAGCAGCTCCTGGACACCCATGAACACTGAAGCTTTCTTT. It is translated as CASSSWTPMNTEAFF.

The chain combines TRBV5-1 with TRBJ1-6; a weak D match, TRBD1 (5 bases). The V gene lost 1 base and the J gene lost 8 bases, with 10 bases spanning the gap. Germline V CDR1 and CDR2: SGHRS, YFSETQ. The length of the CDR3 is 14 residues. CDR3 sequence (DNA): TGCGCCAGCAGCTTGTTGGGGGGGGATTCACCCCTCCACTTT. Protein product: CASSLLGGDSPLHF.

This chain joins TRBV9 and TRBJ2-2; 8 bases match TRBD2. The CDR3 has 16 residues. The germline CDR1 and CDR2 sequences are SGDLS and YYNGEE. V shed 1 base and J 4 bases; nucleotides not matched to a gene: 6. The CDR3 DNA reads TGTGCCAGCAGCGTAACCGGGACTAGGGCCACCGGGGAGCTGTTTTTT. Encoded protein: CASSVTGTRATGELFF.

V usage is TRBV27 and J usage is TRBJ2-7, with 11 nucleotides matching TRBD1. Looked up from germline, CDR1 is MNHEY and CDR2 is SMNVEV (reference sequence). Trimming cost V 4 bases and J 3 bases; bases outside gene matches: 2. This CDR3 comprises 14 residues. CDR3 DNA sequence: TGTGCCAGCAGTTGGACAGGGGGCATCTACGAGCAGTACTTC. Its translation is CASSWTGGIYEQYF.

This chain's CDR3 is CASSRGGANEKLFF. The CDR3 DNA sequence: TGTGCCAGCAGCCGAGGGGGCGCGAATGAAAAACTGTTTTTT. The V gene is TRBV7-8, the J gene TRBJ1-4; 7 nucleotides match TRBD1. Germline V gene lookup returns CDR1 SGHVS and CDR2 FQNEAQ. J was trimmed by 5 bases and V by 5 bases; bases with no gene match: 5. This CDR3 comprises 14 residues.

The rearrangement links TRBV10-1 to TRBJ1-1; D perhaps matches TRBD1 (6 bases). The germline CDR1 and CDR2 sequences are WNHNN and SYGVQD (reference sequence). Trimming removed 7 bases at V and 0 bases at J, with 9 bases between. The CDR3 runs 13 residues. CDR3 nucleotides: TGCGCCAGCACAGGGGTCTTGAACACTGAAGCTTTCTTT. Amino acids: CASTGVLNTEAFF.

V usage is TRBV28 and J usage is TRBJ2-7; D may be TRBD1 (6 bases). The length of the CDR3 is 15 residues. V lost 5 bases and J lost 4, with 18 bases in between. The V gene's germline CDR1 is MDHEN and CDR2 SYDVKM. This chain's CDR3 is CASSPTKGVPYEQYF. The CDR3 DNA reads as TGTGCCAGCAGTCCGACGAAGGGGGTACCTTACGAGCAGTACTTC.

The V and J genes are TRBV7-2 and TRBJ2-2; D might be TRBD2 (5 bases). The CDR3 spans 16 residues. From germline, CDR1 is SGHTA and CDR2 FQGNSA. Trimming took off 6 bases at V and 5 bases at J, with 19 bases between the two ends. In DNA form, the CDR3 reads TGTGCCAGCAGTAAGATTCCCGTGCGAGGGACCGGGGAGCTGTTTTTT. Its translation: CASSKIPVRGTGELFF.

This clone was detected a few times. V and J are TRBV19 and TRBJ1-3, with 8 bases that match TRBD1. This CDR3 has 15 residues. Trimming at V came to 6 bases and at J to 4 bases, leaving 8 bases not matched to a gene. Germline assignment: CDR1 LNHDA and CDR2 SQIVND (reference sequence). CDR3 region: CASSRPGTGGNTIYF. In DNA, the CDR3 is TGTGCCAGTAGCCGCCCCGGGACAGGCGGAAACACCATATATTTT.

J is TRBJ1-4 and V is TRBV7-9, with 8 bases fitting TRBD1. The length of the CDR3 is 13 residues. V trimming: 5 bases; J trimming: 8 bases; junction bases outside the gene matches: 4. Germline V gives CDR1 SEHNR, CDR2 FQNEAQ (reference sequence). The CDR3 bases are TGTGCCAGCAGCGTTACAGGGGGAGAAAAACTGTTTTTT. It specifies CASSVTGGEKLFF.

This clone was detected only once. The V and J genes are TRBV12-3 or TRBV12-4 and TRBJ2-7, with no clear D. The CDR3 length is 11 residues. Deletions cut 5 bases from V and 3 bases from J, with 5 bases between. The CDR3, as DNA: TGTGCCAGCAGTCCTTACTACGAGCAGTACTTC. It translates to CASSPYYEQYF.

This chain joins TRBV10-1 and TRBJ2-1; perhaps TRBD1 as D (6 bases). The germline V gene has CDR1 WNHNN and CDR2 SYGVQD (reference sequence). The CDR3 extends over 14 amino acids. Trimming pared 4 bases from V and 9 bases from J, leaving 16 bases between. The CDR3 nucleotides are TGCGCCAGCAGTGGTCAGGGGCGCCTCACTGAGCAGTTCTTC. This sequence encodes CASSGQGRLTEQFF.

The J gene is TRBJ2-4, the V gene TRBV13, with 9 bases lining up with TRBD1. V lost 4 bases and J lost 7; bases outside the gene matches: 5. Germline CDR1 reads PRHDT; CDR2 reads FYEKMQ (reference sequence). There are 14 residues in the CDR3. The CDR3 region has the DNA TGTGCCAGCAGCTCACAGGGGGCTGGGAACATTCAGTACTTC. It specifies CASSSQGAGNIQYF.

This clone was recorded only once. CDR3 protein: CASSPASEGAFF. In nucleotides, the CDR3 is TGTGCCAGCTCACCGGCGTCTGAGGGAGCTTTCTTT. This rearrangement joins TRBV18 to TRBJ1-1; D uncertain. Germline V gene lookup returns CDR1 KGHSH and CDR2 LQKENI. With 3 bases removed from V and 10 bases from J, the gap between germline ends came to 12 bases. The CDR3 sequence is 12 residues long.

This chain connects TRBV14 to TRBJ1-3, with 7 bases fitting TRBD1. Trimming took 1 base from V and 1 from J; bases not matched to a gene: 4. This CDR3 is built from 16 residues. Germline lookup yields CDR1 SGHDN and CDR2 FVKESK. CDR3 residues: CASSQGVRGSGNTIYF. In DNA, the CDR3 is TGTGCCAGCAGCCAAGGTGTCAGGGGGTCTGGAAACACCATATATTTT.

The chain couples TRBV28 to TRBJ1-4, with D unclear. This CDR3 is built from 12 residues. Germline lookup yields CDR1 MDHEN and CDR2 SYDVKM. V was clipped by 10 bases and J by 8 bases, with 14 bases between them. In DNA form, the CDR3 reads TGTGCCATCTCTACAGCGGGGGAAAAACTGTTTTTT. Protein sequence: CAISTAGEKLFF.

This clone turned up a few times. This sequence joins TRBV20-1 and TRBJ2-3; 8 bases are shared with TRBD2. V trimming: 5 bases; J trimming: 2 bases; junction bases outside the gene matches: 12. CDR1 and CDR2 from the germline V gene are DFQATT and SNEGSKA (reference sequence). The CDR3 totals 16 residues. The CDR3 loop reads CSACDYLAGFTDTQYF. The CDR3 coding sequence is TGCAGTGCTTGTGACTACTTAGCGGGGTTCACAGATACGCAGTATTTT.

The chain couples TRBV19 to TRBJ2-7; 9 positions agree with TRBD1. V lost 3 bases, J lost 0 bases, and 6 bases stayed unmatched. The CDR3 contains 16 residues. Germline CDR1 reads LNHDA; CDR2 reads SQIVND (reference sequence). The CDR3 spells CASSISGTGHSYEQYF. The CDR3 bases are TGTGCCAGTAGTATCTCCGGGACAGGGCACTCCTACGAGCAGTACTTC.

In DNA form, the CDR3 reads TGTGCCAGCAGTTACGACGGTTCGGCGAAGCGCGATGAGCAGTTCTTC. Translated, it gives CASSYDGSAKRDEQFF. The chain recombines TRBV6-2 or TRBV6-3 with TRBJ2-1; D gene uncertain. The germline V gene has CDR1 MNHEY and CDR2 SVGEGT. The CDR3 sequence is 16 residues long. Trimming cost V 2 bases and J 8 bases, with 19 bases left between them.